Below are 19 T cell receptor beta chains sequenced from a single sample in a study of T cells in tumors after PD-1 blockade. Time point in this sample: second of two pre-therapy site-matched biopsies 2 to 3 months apart. Profiled with immunoSEQ multiplex PCR; TCRdb holds only in-frame clones, not every one. The profile shows 2,000 or so clones, roughly 70% of them singletons. The sequences come from tumor tissue, collected before anti-PD-1 treatment. The receptors stem from a human donor with basal cell carcinoma.

V usage is TRBV15 and J usage is TRBJ2-5; 7 nucleotides agree with TRBD1. Germline trimming cut 5 bases from V and 5 bases from J; bases unmatched to any gene: 8. The CDR3 is 14 residues long. Per germline, CDR1 LNHNV and CDR2 YYDKDF (reference sequence). Written as DNA, the CDR3 is TGTGCCACCAGCGAACAGGGGTTCAGGGAGACCCAGTACTTC. This encodes CATSEQGFRETQYF.

J is TRBJ2-3 and V is TRBV5-1; TRBD2 aligns across 7 bases. The CDR3 runs to 15 residues. The ends lost 2 bases at V and 2 bases at J; junction bases unmatched: 5. From germline, CDR1 is SGHRS and CDR2 YFSETQ. The CDR3 bases are TGCGCCAGCAGCTTAAAACGGGGGGTCACAGATACGCAGTATTTT. It specifies CASSLKRGVTDTQYF.

The chain links TRBV5-5 to TRBJ1-2; a possible D gene is TRBD1 (6 bases). CDR3 length equals 15 residues. The V end was cut by 10 bases, the J end by 8 bases, with 27 bases between. CDR1 SGHKS and CDR2 YYEKEE come from the germline V gene (reference sequence). The CDR3 sequence: CACSASGESFYGYTF. For the CDR3, the DNA is TGTGCCTGTTCAGCCTCAGGGGAAAGTTTCTACGGCTACACCTTC.

V and J are TRBV3-1 (or the pseudogene TRBV3-2) and TRBJ2-3; 13 bases are shared with TRBD2. The CDR3 runs 16 residues. Trimming removed 6 bases from V and 5 bases from J; junction bases left unmatched: 8. The germline V gene encodes CDR1 LGHDT and CDR2 YNNKEL (reference sequence). The CDR3 DNA follows: TGTGCCAGCAGAAGGACTAGCGGGGGCCTCCGAGATACGCAGTATTTT. This codes for CASRRTSGGLRDTQYF.

This clone appeared once. This chain links TRBV6-2 or TRBV6-3 with TRBJ1-2; D is unclear. Germline V gives CDR1 MNHEY, CDR2 SVGEGT. This CDR3 is 13 amino acids long. The V end was cut by 4 bases, the J end by 3 bases, with 9 bases between. CDR3 nucleotide sequence: TGTGCCAGCAGTTCGTCTTACTACTATGGCTACACCTTC. Amino acids: CASSSSYYYGYTF.

The chain is built from TRBV5-1 and TRBJ2-5, with a weak D call TRBD1 (5 bases). This CDR3 is built from 14 residues. Trimming removed 0 bases from V and 2 bases from J, with 8 bases in between. The germline gives CDR1 SGHRS, CDR2 YFSETQ. The CDR3 nucleotides are TGCGCCAGCAGCTTGGACAGGTTTCAAGAGACCCAGTACTTC. Translated, it gives CASSLDRFQETQYF.

Points on this clone: The sample carries other DNA sequences with the same CDR3. The chain links TRBV3-1 (or the pseudogene TRBV3-2) to TRBJ2-3; 9 bases map to TRBD2. This CDR3 has 15 amino acids. Germline V gene sequence: CDR1 LGHDT, CDR2 YNNKEL (reference sequence). V lost 1 base to trimming and J lost 4 bases; unmatched junction nucleotides: 3. The chain's CDR3 is CASSQVSGGADTQYF. The DNA of the CDR3 is TGTGCCAGCAGCCAAGTTAGCGGGGGTGCAGATACGCAGTATTTT.

V and J are TRBV28 and TRBJ1-2; D not certain. Trimming cost V 3 bases and J 4 bases, with 9 bases left between them. CDR3 length equals 13 residues. The germline gives CDR1 MDHEN, CDR2 SYDVKM. CDR3 sequence: CASSFAGIYGYTF. CDR3 DNA: TGTGCCAGCAGTTTCGCGGGGATCTATGGCTACACCTTC.

The chain combines TRBV5-8 with TRBJ1-3; a possible D gene is TRBD1 (5 bases). Trimming shortened V by 7 bases and J by 0 bases, and 11 bases separated the two germline ends. The CDR3 has 14 residues. Germline V gene sequence: CDR1 SGHTS, CDR2 YDEGEE. CDR3 region: CASGSRGSGNTIYF. The CDR3 DNA reads TGTGCCAGCGGCTCTAGGGGCTCTGGAAACACCATATATTTT.

This rearrangement joins TRBV6-5 to TRBJ1-5; D not certain. Germline loops: CDR1 MNHEY, CDR2 SVGAGI. Trimming left V 2 bases short and J 1 base short, with 9 bases between. CDR3 length equals 15 residues. The CDR3, as DNA: TGTGCCAGCAGTTACACGGGTCAGAGCAATCAGCCCCAGCATTTT. Translation gives CASSYTGQSNQPQHF.

The rearrangement uses TRBV5-8 and TRBJ2-3; D is possibly TRBD1 (5 bases). The CDR3 consists of 14 residues. The V gene lost 4 bases and the J gene lost 4 bases, with 13 bases spanning the gap. The V gene's germline CDR1 is SGHTS and CDR2 YDEGEE. CDR3 DNA sequence: TGTGCCAGCAGCCCTCTTTTGGGGCCAGATACGCAGTATTTT. Encoded protein: CASSPLLGPDTQYF.

This clone has a handful of counts. The V gene is TRBV5-4, the J gene TRBJ2-7; D possibly corresponds to TRBD1 (5 bases). CDR3 size: 14 residues. In germline, CDR1 is SGHNT, CDR2 YYREEE (reference sequence). Trimming pared 6 bases from V and 1 base from J, leaving 14 bases between. CDR3 sequence (DNA): TGTGCCAGCACCACTGACAGAGATTCCTACGAGCAGTACTTC. This sequence encodes CASTTDRDSYEQYF.

This chain joins TRBV7-2 and TRBJ2-2; D remains ambiguous. V lost 3 bases and J lost 0, with 5 bases in between. In germline, CDR1 is SGHTA, CDR2 FQGNSA. The CDR3 has 14 residues. The CDR3 region has the DNA TGTGCCAGCAGCTTTTCTTCGAACACCGGGGAGCTGTTTTTT. This translates into CASSFSSNTGELFF.

This sequence joins TRBV6-2 or TRBV6-3 and TRBJ1-6; the D is unclear. Trimming removed 8 bases from V and 7 bases from J, with 9 bases in between. Germline V CDR1 and CDR2: MNHEY, SVGEGT. This CDR3 contains 12 residues. The DNA for the CDR3 is TGTGCCAGCTGCCTCAGGAATTCACCCCTCCACTTT. Protein product: CASCLRNSPLHF.

The J gene is TRBJ1-2, the V gene TRBV5-1, with D possibly matching TRBD1 (6 bases). Germline CDR1 reads SGHRS; CDR2 reads YFSETQ. With 4 bases removed from V and 0 bases from J, the gap between germline ends came to 16 bases. The CDR3 has 16 residues. The CDR3 is CASSTSGASSNYGYTF. The CDR3 DNA is TGCGCCAGCAGCACTTCAGGGGCCTCATCTAACTATGGCTACACCTTC.

V and J are TRBV28 and TRBJ1-1, with TRBD1 identical over 10 bases. This CDR3 spans 16 amino acids. V shed 2 bases and J 4 bases; nucleotides not matched to a gene: 7. Germline V CDR1 and CDR2: MDHEN, SYDVKM. The DNA of the CDR3 is TGTGCCAGCAGTTTAAGGGGACAGGGGAGAGGCACTGAAGCTTTCTTT. Translating gives CASSLRGQGRGTEAFF.

On this clone itself: In the same sample, other DNA sequences code for this CDR3. The chain is built from TRBV7-8 and TRBJ2-7; 9 bases fit TRBD1. The V and J ends lost 5 bases and 5 bases, in that order; junction bases with no gene match: 13. Germline lookup yields CDR1 SGHVS and CDR2 FQNEAQ. This CDR3 has 16 amino acids. The CDR3, as DNA: TGTGCCAGCAGCCCGATACCGGGACAGGGTCGGAACGAGCAGTACTTC. Encoded protein: CASSPIPGQGRNEQYF.

CDR3 residues: CASRARDYNSPLHF. DNA of the CDR3: TGCGCCAGCAGAGCCCGGGATTATAATTCACCCCTCCACTTT. This rearrangement joins TRBV5-1 to TRBJ1-6; D is ambiguous. The CDR3 consists of 14 residues. The V end was cut by 5 bases, the J end by 4 bases, with 10 bases between. CDR1 SGHRS and CDR2 YFSETQ come from the germline V gene.

This chain uses TRBV5-1 with TRBJ1-2; D ambiguous. CDR1 is SGHRS and CDR2 is YFSETQ in the germline V gene. This CDR3 contains 16 residues. Trimming took 4 bases from V and 0 from J, leaving 16 bases between them. CDR3: CASSNLPSPTNYGYTF. CDR3 DNA sequence: TGCGCCAGCAGCAACCTTCCCTCTCCGACTAACTATGGCTACACCTTC.